This T cell receptor beta chain was identified in a study of blood T cell repertoires in COVID-19. Study-wide background: Italy, Spain and the United States were the sources of the convalescent and acute COVID-19 samples. Nucleic acid was either cDNA or gDNA, and it came from T cells, B-cell-depleted T cells, or PBMCs.

The age range of participants was about 18 to 89 years, with residence in around 22 US areas. Participants reported their clinical history, and cohort assignment relied on those reports. V gave up 3 bases and J gave up 15 bases; unmatched junction bases: 18. Germline lookup yields CDR1 SGHDN and CDR2 FVKESK. There are 16 residues in the CDR3. This table comes from immunoSEQ multiplex PCR, and its TCRdb copy is limited to in-frame clones, with some not included. This sample carries 200,000 to 250,000 clones, nearly 90% of them seen once, and the ten largest clones take about 15%. Sample: PBMCs or T cells enriched from blood (not recorded which). This chain joins TRBV14 and TRBJ2-1, with 9 positions matching TRBD1. The source is a man aged 30-40 years who had been exposed to COVID-19. The CDR3 spells CASSHQRPGQGWGAFF. The DNA of the CDR3 is TGTGCCAGCAGCCACCAACGCCCGGGACAGGGATGGGGGGCGTTCTTC.